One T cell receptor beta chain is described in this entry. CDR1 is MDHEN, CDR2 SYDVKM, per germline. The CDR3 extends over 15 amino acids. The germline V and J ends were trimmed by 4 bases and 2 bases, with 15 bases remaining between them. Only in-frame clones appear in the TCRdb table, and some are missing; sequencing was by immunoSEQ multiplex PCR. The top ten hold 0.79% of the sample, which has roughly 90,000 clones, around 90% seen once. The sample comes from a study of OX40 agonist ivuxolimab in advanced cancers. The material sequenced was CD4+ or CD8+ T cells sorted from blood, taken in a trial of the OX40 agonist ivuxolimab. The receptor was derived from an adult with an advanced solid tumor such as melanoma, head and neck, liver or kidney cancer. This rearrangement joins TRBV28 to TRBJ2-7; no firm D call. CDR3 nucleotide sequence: TGTGCCAGCAGTTCCATCTCATATCTGGCCTACGAGCAGTACTTC. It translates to CASSSISYLAYEQYF.